This T cell receptor beta chain was retrieved from a study of vaccination and CD4 T cells after COVID-19. The study's findings and limits: Spike mono-reactivity was found in 304 of the 307 vaccine-specific clones identified in convalescent patients.

A remark on this clonotype: The antigen is unknown.

This CDR3 region has 13 residues. V shed 4 bases and J shed 0 bases, with 9 bases lying between them. Germline V gives CDR1 SQVTM, CDR2 ANQGSEA. Sequenced with the Oncomine TCR Beta short-read assay was DNA taken from cultured CD4+ T cells. TCRdb fed the PCR reads into MiXCR, producing one record per CDR3 protein. The sample holds approximately 14,000 distinct CDR3 sequences, approximately 50% seen once. Indicated treatment: approximately nine-day PBMC culture with coronavirus spike peptide pools or control peptides (ViraFEST assay). With about 10 days of culture completed, CD4+ T cells were isolated by negative selection.

The genes are TRBV29-1 and TRBJ1-1; tentatively, D is TRBD1 (5 bases). This clonotype was obtained from a human donor who had recovered from COVID-19. The starting material was CD4+ T cells from blood, cultured in vitro, obtained before SARS-CoV-2 vaccination. CDR3 protein: CSVGQTMNTEAFF. The CDR3 DNA follows: TGCAGCGTTGGACAGACAATGAACACTGAAGCTTTCTTT.